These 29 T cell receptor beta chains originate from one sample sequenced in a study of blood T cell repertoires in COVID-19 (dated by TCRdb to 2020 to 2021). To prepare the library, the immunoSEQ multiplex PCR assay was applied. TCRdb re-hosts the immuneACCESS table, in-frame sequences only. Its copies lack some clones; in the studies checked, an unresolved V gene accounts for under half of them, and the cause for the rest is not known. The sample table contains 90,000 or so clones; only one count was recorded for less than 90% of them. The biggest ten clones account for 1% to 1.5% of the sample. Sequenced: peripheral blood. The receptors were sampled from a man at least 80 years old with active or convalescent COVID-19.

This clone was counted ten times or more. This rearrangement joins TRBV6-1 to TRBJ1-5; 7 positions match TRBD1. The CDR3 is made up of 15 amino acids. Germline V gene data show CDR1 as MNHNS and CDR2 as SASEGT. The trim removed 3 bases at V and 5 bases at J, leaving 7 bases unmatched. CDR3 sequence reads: CASSDPPGGYQPQHF. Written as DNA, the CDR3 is TGTGCCAGCAGTGACCCCCCAGGGGGTTATCAGCCCCAGCATTTT.

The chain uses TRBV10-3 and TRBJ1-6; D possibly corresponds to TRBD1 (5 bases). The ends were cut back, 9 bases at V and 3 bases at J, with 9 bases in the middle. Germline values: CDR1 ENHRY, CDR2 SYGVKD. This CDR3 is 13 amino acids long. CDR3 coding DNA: TGTGCCATTACGACAGACTATAATTCACCCCTCCACTTT. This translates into CAITTDYNSPLHF.

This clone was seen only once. Written as DNA, the CDR3 is TGTGCCACCCGCCCGGTAGCCAATGGTCGGGGCTATGGCTACACCTTC. It yields the protein CATRPVANGRGYGYTF. The rearrangement links TRBV2 to TRBJ1-2; D uncertain. V lost 10 bases, J lost 4 bases, and 25 bases lay in between. Looked up from germline, CDR1 is SNHLY and CDR2 is FYNNEI. The CDR3 has 16 amino acids.

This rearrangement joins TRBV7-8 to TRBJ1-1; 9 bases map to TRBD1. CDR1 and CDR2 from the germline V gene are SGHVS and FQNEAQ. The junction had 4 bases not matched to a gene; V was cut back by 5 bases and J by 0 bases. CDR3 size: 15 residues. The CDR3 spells CASSPDRGMNTEAFF. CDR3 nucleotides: TGTGCCAGCAGCCCAGACAGGGGGATGAACACTGAAGCTTTCTTT.

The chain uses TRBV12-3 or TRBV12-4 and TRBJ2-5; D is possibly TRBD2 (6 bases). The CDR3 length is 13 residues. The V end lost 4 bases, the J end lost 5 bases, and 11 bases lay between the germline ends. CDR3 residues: CASSSGGAETQYF. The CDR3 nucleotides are TGTGCCAGCAGTTCCGGGGGAGCCGAGACCCAGTACTTC.

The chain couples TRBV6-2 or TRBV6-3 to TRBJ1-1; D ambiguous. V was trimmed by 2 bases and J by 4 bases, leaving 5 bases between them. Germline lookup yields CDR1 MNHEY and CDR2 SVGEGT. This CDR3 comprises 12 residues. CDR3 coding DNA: TGTGCCAGCAGTTACCTCGGCACTGAAGCTTTCTTT. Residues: CASSYLGTEAFF.

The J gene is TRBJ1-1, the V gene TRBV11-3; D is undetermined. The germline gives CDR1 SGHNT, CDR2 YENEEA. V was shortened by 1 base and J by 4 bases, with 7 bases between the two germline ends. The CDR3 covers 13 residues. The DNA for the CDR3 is TGTGCCAGCAGCTTAGGGCCGGGCACTGAAGCTTTCTTT. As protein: CASSLGPGTEAFF.

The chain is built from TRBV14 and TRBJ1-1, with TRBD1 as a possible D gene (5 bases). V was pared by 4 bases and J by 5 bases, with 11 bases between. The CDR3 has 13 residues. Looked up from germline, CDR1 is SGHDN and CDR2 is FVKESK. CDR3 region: CASSLGGGTEAFF. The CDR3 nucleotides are TGTGCCAGCAGCCTCGGTGGGGGGACTGAAGCTTTCTTT.

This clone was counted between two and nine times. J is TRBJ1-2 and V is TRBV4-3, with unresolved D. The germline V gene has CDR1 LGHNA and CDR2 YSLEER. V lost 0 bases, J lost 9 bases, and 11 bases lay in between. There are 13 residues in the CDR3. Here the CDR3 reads CASSQDPRSSYTF. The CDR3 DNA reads TGCGCCAGCAGCCAAGATCCTCGGTCAAGCTACACCTTC.

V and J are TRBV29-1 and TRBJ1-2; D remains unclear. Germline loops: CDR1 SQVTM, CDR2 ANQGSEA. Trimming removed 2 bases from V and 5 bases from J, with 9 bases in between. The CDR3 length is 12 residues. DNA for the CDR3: TGCAGCGTTGAATCCCCCCCTTATGGCTACACCTTC. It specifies CSVESPPYGYTF.

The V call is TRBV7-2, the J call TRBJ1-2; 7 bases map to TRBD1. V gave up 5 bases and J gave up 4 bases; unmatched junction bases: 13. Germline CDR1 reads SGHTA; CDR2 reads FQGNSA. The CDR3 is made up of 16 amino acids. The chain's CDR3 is CASSPGGDRHPYGYTF. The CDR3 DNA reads TGTGCCAGCAGCCCCGGTGGGGACAGACACCCCTATGGCTACACCTTC.

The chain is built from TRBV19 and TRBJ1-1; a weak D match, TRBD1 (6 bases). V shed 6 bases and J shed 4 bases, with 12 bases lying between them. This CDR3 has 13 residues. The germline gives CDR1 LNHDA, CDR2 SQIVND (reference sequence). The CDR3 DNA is TGTGCCAGTAGCTCGGGGGGCTTCACTGAAGCTTTCTTT. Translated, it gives CASSSGGFTEAFF.

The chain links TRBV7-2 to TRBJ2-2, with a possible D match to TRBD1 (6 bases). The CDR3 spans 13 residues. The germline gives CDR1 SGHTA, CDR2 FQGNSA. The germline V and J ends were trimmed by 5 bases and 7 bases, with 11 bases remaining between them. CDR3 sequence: CASSTNRVGELFF. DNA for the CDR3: TGTGCCAGCAGCACAAACAGGGTCGGGGAGCTGTTTTTT.

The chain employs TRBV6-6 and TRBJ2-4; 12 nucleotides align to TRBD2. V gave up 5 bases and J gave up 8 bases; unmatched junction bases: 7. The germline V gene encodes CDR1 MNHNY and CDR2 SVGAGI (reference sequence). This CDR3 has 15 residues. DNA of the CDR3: TGTGCCAGCAGTACTCAGACTAGCGGGAGTTACATTCAGTACTTC. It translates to CASSTQTSGSYIQYF.

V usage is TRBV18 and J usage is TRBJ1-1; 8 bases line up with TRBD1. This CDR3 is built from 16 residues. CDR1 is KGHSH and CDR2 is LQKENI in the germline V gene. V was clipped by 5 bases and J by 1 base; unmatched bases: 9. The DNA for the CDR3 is TGTGCCAGCTCAGTCAAGCAGGGGGCGAGGAACACTGAAGCTTTCTTT. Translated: CASSVKQGARNTEAFF.

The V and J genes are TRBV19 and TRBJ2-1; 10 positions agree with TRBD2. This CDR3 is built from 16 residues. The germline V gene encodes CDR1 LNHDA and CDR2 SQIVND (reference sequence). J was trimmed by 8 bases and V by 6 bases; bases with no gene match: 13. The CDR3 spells CASSRGASGSTYEQFF. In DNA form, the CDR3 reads TGTGCCAGTAGCCGAGGGGCTAGCGGGAGTACTTATGAGCAGTTCTTC.

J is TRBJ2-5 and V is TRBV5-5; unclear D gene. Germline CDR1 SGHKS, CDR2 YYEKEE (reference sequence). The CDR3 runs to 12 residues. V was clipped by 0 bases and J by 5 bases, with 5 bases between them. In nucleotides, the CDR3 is TGTGCCAGCAGCTTGGTCCTGGAGACCCAGTACTTC. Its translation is CASSLVLETQYF.

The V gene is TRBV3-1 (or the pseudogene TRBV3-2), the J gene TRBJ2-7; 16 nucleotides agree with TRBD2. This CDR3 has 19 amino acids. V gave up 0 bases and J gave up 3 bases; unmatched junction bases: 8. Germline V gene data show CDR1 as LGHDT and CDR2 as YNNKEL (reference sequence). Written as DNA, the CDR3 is TGTGCCAGCAGCCAAGAGGGGGGACTAGCGGGAGGGCTTATCTACGAGCAGTACTTC. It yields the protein CASSQEGGLAGGLIYEQYF.

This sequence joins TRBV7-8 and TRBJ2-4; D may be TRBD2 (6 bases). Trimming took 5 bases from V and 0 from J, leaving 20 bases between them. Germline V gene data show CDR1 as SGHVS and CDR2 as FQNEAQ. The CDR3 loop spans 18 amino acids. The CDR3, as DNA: TGTGCCAGCAGCCCAAAAATAGCTAGCGCGTTAGCCAAAAACATTCAGTACTTC. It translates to CASSPKIASALAKNIQYF.

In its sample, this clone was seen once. DNA for the CDR3: TGTGCCAGCAACCTGGGGGGGGGCACAGATACGCAGTATTTT. It translates to CASNLGGGTDTQYF. The chain combines TRBV28 with TRBJ2-3, with 7 bases identical to TRBD2. The CDR3 contains 14 residues. V was pared by 7 bases and J by 1 base, with 5 bases of the junction left unmatched. Germline CDR1 is MDHEN and CDR2 is SYDVKM. The variable domain in full, with the rest retrieved from reference TRBV28 and TRBJ2-3, is DVKVTQSSRYLVKRTGEKVFLECVQDMDHENMFWYRQDPGLGLRLIYFSYDVKMKEKGDIPEGYSVSREKKERFSLILESASTNQTSMYLCASNLGGGTDTQYFGPGTRLTVL.

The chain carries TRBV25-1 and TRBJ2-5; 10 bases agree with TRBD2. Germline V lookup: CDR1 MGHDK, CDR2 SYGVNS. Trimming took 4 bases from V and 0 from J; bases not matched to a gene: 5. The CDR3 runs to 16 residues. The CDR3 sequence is CASSGGTSAYQETQYF. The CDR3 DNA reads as TGTGCCAGCAGTGGTGGGACTAGCGCCTACCAAGAGACCCAGTACTTC. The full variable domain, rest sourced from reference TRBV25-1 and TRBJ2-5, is EADIYQTPRYLVIGTGKKITLECSQTMGHDKMYWYQQDPGMELHLIHYSYGVNSTEKGDLSSESTVSRIRTEHFPLTLESARPSHTSQYLCASSGGTSAYQETQYFGPGTRLLVL.

CDR3 coding DNA: TGTGCCAGCAGTTATGCCGAGGAGGGGTACAATGAGCAGTTCTTC. It encodes CASSYAEEGYNEQFF. The rearrangement links TRBV6-5 to TRBJ2-1; weak D call: TRBD2 (6 bases). CDR3 length equals 15 residues. V lost 3 bases to trimming and J lost 4 bases, with 13 bases between them. Per the germline V gene, CDR1 is MNHEY and CDR2 is SVGAGI.

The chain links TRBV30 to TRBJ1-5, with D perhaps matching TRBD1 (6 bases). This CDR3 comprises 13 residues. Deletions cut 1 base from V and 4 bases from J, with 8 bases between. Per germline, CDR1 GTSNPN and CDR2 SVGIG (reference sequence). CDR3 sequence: CAWSGGHNQPQHF. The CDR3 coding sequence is TGTGCCTGGAGTGGGGGGCATAATCAGCCCCAGCATTTT.

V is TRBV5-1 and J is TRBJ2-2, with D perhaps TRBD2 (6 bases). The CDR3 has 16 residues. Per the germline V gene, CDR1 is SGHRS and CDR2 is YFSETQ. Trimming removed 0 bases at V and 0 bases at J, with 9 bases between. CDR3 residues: CASSLVPGANTGELFF. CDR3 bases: TGCGCCAGCAGCTTGGTCCCGGGGGCGAACACCGGGGAGCTGTTTTTT.

In DNA, the CDR3 is TGTGCCAGCAGTGTCGGACAGGGGTATGGCTACACCTTC. Protein: CASSVGQGYGYTF. V gene TRBV2 combines with J gene TRBJ1-2, with 9 bases identical to TRBD1. The CDR3 extends over 13 amino acids. V trimming: 4 bases; J trimming: 5 bases; junction bases outside the gene matches: 2. Per germline, CDR1 SNHLY and CDR2 FYNNEI.

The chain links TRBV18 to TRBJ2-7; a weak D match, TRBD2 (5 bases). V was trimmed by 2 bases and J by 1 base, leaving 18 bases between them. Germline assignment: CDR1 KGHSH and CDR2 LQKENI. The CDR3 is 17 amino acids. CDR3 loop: CASSPFVVGVISYEQYF. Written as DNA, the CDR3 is TGTGCCAGCTCACCATTTGTAGTGGGAGTTATTTCCTACGAGCAGTACTTC. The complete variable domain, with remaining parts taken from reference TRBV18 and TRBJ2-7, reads NAGVMQNPRHLVRRRGQEARLRCSPMKGHSHVYWYRQLPEEGLKFMVYLQKENIIDESGMPKERFSAEFPKEGPSILRIQQVVRGDSAAYFCASSPFVVGVISYEQYFGPGTRLTVT.

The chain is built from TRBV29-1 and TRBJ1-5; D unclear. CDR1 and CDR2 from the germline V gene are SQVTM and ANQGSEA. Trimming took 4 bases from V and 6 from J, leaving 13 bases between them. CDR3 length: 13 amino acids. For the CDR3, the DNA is TGCAGCGTTGGAACCCCCGGCGGTCAGCCCCAGCATTTT. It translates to CSVGTPGGQPQHF. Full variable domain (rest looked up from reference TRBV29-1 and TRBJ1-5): SAVISQKPSRDICQRGTSLTIQCQVDSQVTMMFWYRQQPGQSLTLIATANQGSEATYESGFVIDKFPISRPNLTFSTLTVSNMSPEDSSIYLCSVGTPGGQPQHFGDGTRLSIL.

The CDR3 reads CASSEGLANEKLFF. CDR3 in DNA: TGTGCCAGCAGTGAGGGCTTGGCTAATGAAAAACTGTTTTTT. The V and J genes are TRBV6-1 and TRBJ1-4, with D hard to call. The germline gives CDR1 MNHNS, CDR2 SASEGT. Trimming shortened V by 3 bases and J by 3 bases, and 8 bases separated the two germline ends. The CDR3 extends over 14 amino acids.

CDR3 coding DNA: TGTGCCAGCAGTCCTGGGGGACGGCGGGGCTACGAGCAGTACTTC. It codes for CASSPGGRRGYEQYF. The chain joins TRBV6-5 to TRBJ2-7; D might be TRBD2 (6 bases). Trimming took 5 bases from V and 3 from J, leaving 17 bases between them. CDR1 is MNHEY and CDR2 is SVGAGI in the germline V gene. CDR3 length: 15 amino acids.